The following is a T cell receptor beta chain sequence with its context. Original analysis: By means of reference gene primer amplification, nucleated cell counts were estimated. The repertoire was sequenced with immunoSEQ multiplex PCR; TCRdb's copy has only in-frame clones and lacks some. V and J calls and clone size are given by that table; D and trimming were obtained from the DNA. The sample consists of roughly 120,000 clones, approximately 80% of them appearing once. This sample stems from a study of blood T cell repertoires in COVID-19. Background on the study: Acute-phase and convalescent COVID-19 samples originated in the United States, Italy and Spain. Sources were T cells, B-cell-depleted T cells, or PBMCs; the material itself was cDNA or gDNA.

Germline CDR1 is KGHSH and CDR2 is LQKENI. The CDR3 contains 17 residues. V was pared by 2 bases and J by 4 bases, with 5 bases of the junction left unmatched. Material: peripheral blood. The chain has TRBV18 and TRBJ2-1, with TRBD2 matching over 13 bases. The receptor comes from a woman aged 80 or older with acute or convalescent COVID-19. CDR3 sequence (DNA): TGTGCCAGCTCACCAGCCTCACTAGCGGGAGGGTACAATGAGCAGTTCTTC. It is translated as CASSPASLAGGYNEQFF.